This T cell receptor (beta chain) was observed in a study of control samples from healthy donors and cancer patients. Germline V gene data show CDR1 as SEHNR and CDR2 as FQNEAQ (reference sequence). With 2 bases removed from V and 2 bases from J, the gap between germline ends came to 9 bases. CDR3 length: 15 amino acids. Some clones are missing from TCRdb's copy, which holds only in-frame ones; the method was immunoSEQ multiplex PCR. The repertoire holds 130,000 or so clones, with roughly nine tenths as singletons. The sequence derives from a middle-aged man with head and neck cancer. Sequencing was carried out using PBMCs. The chain uses TRBV7-9 and TRBJ1-4; no clear D gene. CDR3 region: CASSLIGLTNEKLFF. The CDR3 DNA reads TGTGCCAGCAGCTTAATAGGGCTCACTAATGAAAAACTGTTTTTT.